The rows below give T cell receptor beta chains drawn from one sample of a study of regulatory T cells in long-lasting Graves disease. Using its own MiXCR run on the multiplex PCR reads, TCRdb lists one record per CDR3 protein. The data show 650,000 to 850,000 distinct CDR3 sequences, around 30% seen once. Sequencing used peripheral blood mononuclear cells (PBMCs), obtained when the disease was refractory, from a patient treated with antithyroid drugs. Receptor source: a female donor with Graves disease. CDR3s include the opening cysteine and the closing phenylalanine or tryptophan. The D gene is left open where the match is weak. Not all rows give a size; the values are once, few, many and, for expanded clones, a class.

j_gene: TRBJ1-1; v_gene: TRBV7-3; abundance: .; d_gene: .; CDR3nt: TGTGCCAGCAGCTTAGTAAGAGGGGGGGCACCAATGAACACTGAAGCTTTCTTT; CDR3aa: CASSLVRGGAPMNTEAFF
j_gene: TRBJ1-1; v_gene: TRBV19; abundance: few; d_gene: .; CDR3nt: TGTGCCAGTAGTATAGAGTTGACAGTGAACACTGAAGCTTTCTTT; CDR3aa: CASSIELTVNTEAFF
j_gene: TRBJ1-4; v_gene: TRBV20-1; abundance: .; d_gene: TRBD1; CDR3nt: TGCAGTGCTTCGACAGGGATTAATGAAAAACTGTTTTTT; CDR3aa: CSASTGINEKLFF
j_gene: TRBJ1-1; v_gene: TRBV9; abundance: .; d_gene: TRBD1; CDR3nt: TGTGCCAGCAGCGTAACAGGGGGTCTGAACTCTGAAGCTTTCTTT; CDR3aa: CASSVTGGLNSEAFF
j_gene: TRBJ1-3; v_gene: TRBV29-1; abundance: .; d_gene: .; CDR3nt: TGCAGCTTTACGACAGGAGCCTCTGGAAACACCATATATTTT; CDR3aa: CSFTTGASGNTIYF
j_gene: TRBJ1-6; v_gene: TRBV28; abundance: many; d_gene: .; CDR3nt: TGTGCCAGCAGTCCTCCGGGGGGCTATAATTCACCCCTCCACTTT; CDR3aa: CASSPPGGYNSPLHF
j_gene: TRBJ1-1; v_gene: TRBV12-3/TRBV12-4; abundance: many; d_gene: TRBD1; CDR3nt: TGTGCCAGCAGTTCGGGACAGGGCATAGCTGAAGCTTTCTTT; CDR3aa: CASSSGQGIAEAFF
j_gene: TRBJ2-7; v_gene: TRBV2; abundance: .; d_gene: .; CDR3nt: TGTGCCAGCAGTGAGGTGTTCGAGCAGTACTTC; CDR3aa: CASSEVFEQYF
j_gene: TRBJ1-2; v_gene: TRBV7-9; abundance: .; d_gene: TRBD1; CDR3nt: TGTGCCAGCAGCTTAGCCATCGGGACAGGTGATAATGGCTACACCTTC; CDR3aa: CASSLAIGTGDNGYTF
j_gene: TRBJ1-4; v_gene: TRBV12-3/TRBV12-4; abundance: many; d_gene: .; CDR3nt: TGTGCCAGCAGTTTGGCAGGGGCGCGAGAAAAACTGTTTTTT; CDR3aa: CASSLAGAREKLFF